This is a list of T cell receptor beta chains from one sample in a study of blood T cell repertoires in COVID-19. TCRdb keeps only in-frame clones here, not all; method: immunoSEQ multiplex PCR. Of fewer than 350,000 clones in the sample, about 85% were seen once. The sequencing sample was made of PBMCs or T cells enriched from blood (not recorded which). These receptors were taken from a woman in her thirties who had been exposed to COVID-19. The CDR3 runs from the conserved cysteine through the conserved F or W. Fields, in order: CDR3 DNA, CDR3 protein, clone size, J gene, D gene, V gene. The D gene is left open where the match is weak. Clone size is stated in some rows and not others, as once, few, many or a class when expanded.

TGTGCCAGCTCACCGACAGGGGGGGCAGATACGCAGTATTTT,CASSPTGGADTQYF,NA,TRBJ2-3,TRBD1,TRBV18
TGTGCCACCCGCCGGGTGGGCACAGATACGCAGTATTTT,CATRRVGTDTQYF,NA,TRBJ2-3,NA,TRBV24-1
TGTGCCAGCAGAGGACAGGGGAATTCACCCCTCCACTTT,CASRGQGNSPLHF,NA,TRBJ1-6,TRBD1,TRBV6-5
TGCGCCAGCAGAACGGACTTGTGGACCGGGGAGCTGTTTTTT,CASRTDLWTGELFF,NA,TRBJ2-2,NA,TRBV5-1
TGTGCCAGCAGCTTACGGGGGTCGGACGGCTACACCTTC,CASSLRGSDGYTF,NA,TRBJ1-2,NA,TRBV7-6
TGTGCCAGCAGCTCTAGCACTGAGCAGTTCTTC,CASSSSTEQFF,NA,TRBJ2-1,NA,TRBV7-3
TGTGCCAGCAGTGCTAGGACAGGGCTTAATAATTCACCCCTCCACTTT,CASSARTGLNNSPLHF,NA,TRBJ1-6,TRBD1,TRBV2
TGTGCCAGCAATGAAACAGGGGGCAGGGTCAAAAACATTCAGTACTTC,CASNETGGRVKNIQYF,NA,TRBJ2-4,TRBD1,TRBV27
TGCGCCAGCAACTCTGGACAGGGAACAGATACGCAGTATTTT,CASNSGQGTDTQYF,NA,TRBJ2-3,TRBD1,TRBV5-1
TGTGCCAGCAGCTTAGCAGACAGGAGAAATGAGCAGTTCTTC,CASSLADRRNEQFF,NA,TRBJ2-1,NA,TRBV7-2
TGTGCCAGCAGGGTGTGGACAGGAGGGGCGGATACGCAGTATTTT,CASRVWTGGADTQYF,NA,TRBJ2-3,NA,TRBV27
TGTGCCTGGGGCCGCCGGGACAGGGAGTACGAAAAACTGTTTTTT,CAWGRRDREYEKLFF,NA,TRBJ1-4,TRBD1,TRBV30
TGTGCCAGCAGCCAACCGGGGGGCAATCAGCCCCAGCATTTT,CASSQPGGNQPQHF,NA,TRBJ1-5,NA,TRBV7-2
TGTGCTAGCAGCCTCGGGAACCAAGAGACCCAGTACTTC,CASSLGNQETQYF,NA,TRBJ2-5,NA,TRBV7-7
TGTGCCTCGAGCATTTCAGGGGGAGTACGCACAGATACGCAGTATTTT,CASSISGGVRTDTQYF,NA,TRBJ2-3,TRBD1,TRBV10-3
TGTGCCAGCAGCGCCGGGACAGGCCACTACGAGCAGTACTTC,CASSAGTGHYEQYF,NA,TRBJ2-7,TRBD1,TRBV2
TGCGCCAGCAGTCACTCCCGGGTGGGAAGAGGGACAGATACGCAGTATTTT,CASSHSRVGRGTDTQYF,NA,TRBJ2-3,NA,TRBV23-1
TGTGCCAGCAGCTTGGTGGGGAGGGTTAGCACAGATACGCAGTATTTT,CASSLVGRVSTDTQYF,NA,TRBJ2-3,TRBD2,TRBV7-3
TGTGCCAGCAGCTTAGTGGCGGGTAACACTGAAGCTTTCTTT,CASSLVAGNTEAFF,once,TRBJ1-1,NA,TRBV7-9
TGCGCCAGCAGTCAATCGACGGGGGGGGGCAATCAGCCCCAGCATTTT,CASSQSTGGGNQPQHF,once,TRBJ1-5,NA,TRBV23-1
TGTGCCAGCAGTTTCGGAACAGGGGAGTTGGGCTACACCTTC,CASSFGTGELGYTF,few,TRBJ1-2,TRBD1,TRBV28
TGTGCCAGCAGCTTAGGACAGTACAATCACCCCCAGCATTTT,CASSLGQYNHPQHF,NA,TRBJ1-5,NA,TRBV7-8
TGCGCCAGCAGTTATTCAGGGGGGAACACCGGGGAGCTGTTTTTT,CASSYSGGNTGELFF,NA,TRBJ2-2,TRBD1,TRBV5-1
TGCAGCGTTGAAATCACAGGGCCCTACGAGCAGTACTTC,CSVEITGPYEQYF,NA,TRBJ2-7,NA,TRBV29-1
TGTGCCACTCGGACGGGAAACACTGAAGCTTTCTTT,CATRTGNTEAFF,once,TRBJ1-1,NA,TRBV15
TGTGCCTGGAGTCGTACAGGGTCTCAGCCCCAGCATTTT,CAWSRTGSQPQHF,NA,TRBJ1-5,NA,TRBV30
TGTGCCAGCAGTGAACAGTCCTATGGCTACACCTTC,CASSEQSYGYTF,NA,TRBJ1-2,NA,TRBV2
TGCGCCAGCAGCGGACAGGCTGATCAGCCCCAGCATTTT,CASSGQADQPQHF,NA,TRBJ1-5,TRBD1,TRBV4-1
TGTGCCAGCAGCGGAGGGACAGGGGGCGCCGGTTCACCCCTCCACTTT,CASSGGTGGAGSPLHF,NA,TRBJ1-6,TRBD1,TRBV5-4
TGTGCCAGCAGCGTCTCAGGGGGTTACGACGAGCAGTACTTC,CASSVSGGYDEQYF,NA,TRBJ2-7,TRBD1,TRBV7-3
TGTGCCAGCAGCTTAAATCCGGGGAGAGCTGGAAACACCATATATTTT,CASSLNPGRAGNTIYF,once,TRBJ1-3,NA,TRBV7-3
TGTGCCAGCAGCCCAATGGACAGGACGAACACTGAAGCTTTCTTT,CASSPMDRTNTEAFF,NA,TRBJ1-1,TRBD1,TRBV28
TGTGCCAGCAAGGGTAGCGGGGCATACAATGAGCAGTTCTTC,CASKGSGAYNEQFF,NA,TRBJ2-1,TRBD2,TRBV27
TGTGCCAGCAGTATCCAGGGCCTTACAACCGGGGAGCTGTTTTTT,CASSIQGLTTGELFF,NA,TRBJ2-2,NA,TRBV6-5
TGTGCCAGCAGCTTAGCAGGGGGAGCGTCGGAGCAGTTCTTC,CASSLAGGASEQFF,once,TRBJ2-1,NA,TRBV7-6
TGTGCCAGCAGCCAAATCGGGAGCTCCTATAATTCACCCCTCCACTTT,CASSQIGSSYNSPLHF,NA,TRBJ1-6,NA,TRBV4-2
TGTGCCTGGAGGGCAGGGTCCCTCTCTGGAAACACCATATATTTT,CAWRAGSLSGNTIYF,NA,TRBJ1-3,NA,TRBV30
TGTGCCAGCAGTACAGGGGGATGGGGAGAGACCCAGTACTTC,CASSTGGWGETQYF,NA,TRBJ2-5,TRBD1,TRBV28
TGTGCCTGGAGCCGACAGGGAGGCCAGCCCCAGCATTTT,CAWSRQGGQPQHF,NA,TRBJ1-5,TRBD1,TRBV30
TGTGCCAGCAGTATCAGGAATTCACCCCTCCACTTT,CASSIRNSPLHF,NA,TRBJ1-6,NA,TRBV28
TGTGCCAGCAGCAAGGCGTACAGCTCTTACAATGAGCAGTTCTTC,CASSKAYSSYNEQFF,NA,TRBJ2-1,NA,TRBV21-1
TGTGCCAGCAGCCAATTTACTAGCATTTACACCGGGGAGCTGTTTTTT,CASSQFTSIYTGELFF,once,TRBJ2-2,NA,TRBV3-1/TRBV3-2
TGTGCCTGGAGAAAACTCACCGGGGAGCTGTTTTTT,CAWRKLTGELFF,NA,TRBJ2-2,NA,TRBV30
TGTGCCACCAGTGAAAGGCGGAACTACAATGAGCAGTTCTTC,CATSERRNYNEQFF,NA,TRBJ2-1,NA,TRBV24-1
TGCGCCAGCAGCCTCCCCCTGGCAGTCATGAACACTGAAGCTTTCTTT,CASSLPLAVMNTEAFF,NA,TRBJ1-1,NA,TRBV4-1
TGTGCCACCAGGGGACTCACGAACACTGAAGCTTTCTTT,CATRGLTNTEAFF,once,TRBJ1-1,NA,TRBV24-1
TGCGCCAGCAGCCAAGATAGGGTGGCCGTTCTAGCGGGGCCAACTAGCACAGATACGCAGTATTTT,CASSQDRVAVLAGPTSTDTQYF,NA,TRBJ2-3,TRBD2,TRBV4-3
TGTGCCAGCAGTTCATGGACCGGCAGCGGACTGTTTTTT,CASSSWTGSGLFF,NA,TRBJ1-4,NA,TRBV6-5
TGCGCCAGCAGCTTAACAGGGACAGGGGGCTACACCTTC,CASSLTGTGGYTF,few,TRBJ1-2,TRBD1,TRBV5-1
TGTGCCAGCAGCGGACATCTGAGCGGGCCGTACGAGCAGTACTTC,CASSGHLSGPYEQYF,NA,TRBJ2-7,NA,TRBV21-1
TGTGCCATCAGTGACAGGGGTCCTCTTAATGAAAAACTGTTTTTT,CAISDRGPLNEKLFF,NA,TRBJ1-4,NA,TRBV10-3
TGTGCCAGCAGCTTAGTGAGCGGGAGAAATGACGGGGAGCTGTTTTTT,CASSLVSGRNDGELFF,NA,TRBJ2-2,TRBD2,TRBV7-3
TGTGCCAGCAGCCGGTCGAACACTGAAGCTTTCTTT,CASSRSNTEAFF,NA,TRBJ1-1,NA,TRBV9
TGTGCCAGCAGCCAAGAAGAAATCGGAGCCGAAGGCTACACCTTC,CASSQEEIGAEGYTF,NA,TRBJ1-2,NA,TRBV4-2
TGTGCCATCAGTGAGGGGACAGGGGGCAGGGAGCAGTACTTC,CAISEGTGGREQYF,NA,TRBJ2-7,TRBD1,TRBV10-3